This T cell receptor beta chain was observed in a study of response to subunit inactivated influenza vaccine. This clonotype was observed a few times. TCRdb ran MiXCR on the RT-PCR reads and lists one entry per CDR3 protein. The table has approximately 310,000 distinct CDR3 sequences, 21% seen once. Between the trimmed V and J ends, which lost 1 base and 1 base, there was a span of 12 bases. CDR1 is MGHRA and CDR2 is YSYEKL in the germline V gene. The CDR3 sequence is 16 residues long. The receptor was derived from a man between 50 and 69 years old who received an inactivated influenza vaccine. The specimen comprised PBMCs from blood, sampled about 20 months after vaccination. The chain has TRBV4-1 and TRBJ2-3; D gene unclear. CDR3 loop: CASSQGNGWGTDTQYF. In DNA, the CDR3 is TGCGCCAGCAGCCAAGGTAACGGGTGGGGCACAGATACGCAGTATTTT.